A selection of T cell receptor beta chains follows, all from one sample in a study of T-cell reconstitution after alpha-beta-depleted transplantation in children. One entry per CDR3 protein results from TCRdb running MiXCR on the PCR reads. The data contain hundreds of thousands of distinct CDR3 sequences, approximately 12% of them singletons. Source: PBMCs, mostly from graft donor cells, taken 360 days after TCRalphabeta/CD19-depleted stem cell transplant. These receptors were collected from a male patient younger than 18 who had a stem cell transplant for acute myeloid leukemia, so the T cells may come from the graft donor. Each CDR3 is given with its conserved first and last residue. Each record gives: CDR3 protein, CDR3 DNA, J gene, V gene, D gene, clone size. A D gene is named only where the DNA matches it firmly. Clone size is not always given. Where it is, it says once, few, many or a class for expanded clones.

CDR3aa: CASSQPGQGSHEQFF; CDR3nt: TGCGCCAGCAGCCAACCGGGACAGGGATCTCATGAGCAGTTCTTC; j_gene: TRBJ2-1; v_gene: TRBV4-3; d_gene: TRBD1; abundance: many
CDR3aa: CASSIRGPGFREQFF; CDR3nt: TGTGCCAGTAGTATACGGGGGCCTGGCTTTCGTGAGCAGTTCTTC; j_gene: TRBJ2-1; v_gene: TRBV19; d_gene: -; abundance: few
CDR3aa: CSARDRDYNEQFF; CDR3nt: TGCAGTGCTAGAGACCGGGATTACAATGAGCAGTTCTTC; j_gene: TRBJ2-1; v_gene: TRBV20-1; d_gene: -; abundance: many
CDR3aa: CASSLRSSGEMGGELFF; CDR3nt: TGTGCCAGCAGCCTTAGATCTAGCGGGGAAATGGGCGGGGAGCTGTTTTTT; j_gene: TRBJ2-2; v_gene: TRBV4-2; d_gene: TRBD2; abundance: -
CDR3aa: CASSLPTTDTQYF; CDR3nt: TGTGCCAGCAGCTTGCCTACCACAGATACGCAGTATTTT; j_gene: TRBJ2-3; v_gene: TRBV5-5; d_gene: -; abundance: few
CDR3aa: CASSSHGQKETQYF; CDR3nt: TGTGCCAGCAGTTCCCACGGGCAGAAAGAGACCCAGTACTTC; j_gene: TRBJ2-5; v_gene: TRBV12-3/TRBV12-4; d_gene: -; abundance: many
CDR3aa: CASSPLIGRNEKLFF; CDR3nt: TGTGCCAGCAGCCCGCTAATTGGAAGGAATGAAAAACTGTTTTTT; j_gene: TRBJ1-4; v_gene: TRBV7-9; d_gene: -; abundance: -
CDR3aa: CATSKARDTQYF; CDR3nt: TGTGCCACCAGCAAGGCGAGGGATACGCAGTATTTT; j_gene: TRBJ2-3; v_gene: TRBV15; d_gene: -; abundance: many
CDR3aa: CASSLGTVGWYEQYF; CDR3nt: TGTGCCAGCTCCCTAGGGACAGTAGGCTGGTACGAGCAGTACTTC; j_gene: TRBJ2-7; v_gene: TRBV18; d_gene: TRBD1; abundance: few
CDR3aa: CASSGTAKPYEQYF; CDR3nt: TGTGCCAGCTCCGGGACAGCCAAACCGTACGAGCAGTACTTC; j_gene: TRBJ2-7; v_gene: TRBV18; d_gene: TRBD1; abundance: -
CDR3aa: CASSFHRGVGAEQYF; CDR3nt: TGTGCCAGCAGCTTCCACAGGGGGGTCGGTGCGGAGCAGTACTTC; j_gene: TRBJ2-7; v_gene: TRBV14; d_gene: TRBD1; abundance: -
CDR3aa: CASSSGGRSEQFF; CDR3nt: TGTGCCAGCTCCTCCGGGGGACGGAGTGAGCAGTTCTTC; j_gene: TRBJ2-1; v_gene: TRBV18; d_gene: -; abundance: -
CDR3aa: CASNFATGYLANYGYTF; CDR3nt: TGTGCCAGCAATTTCGCGACAGGTTACCTAGCTAACTATGGCTACACCTTC; j_gene: TRBJ1-2; v_gene: TRBV21-1; d_gene: -; abundance: few
CDR3aa: CASASGRMAYNEQFF; CDR3nt: TGTGCCAGCGCTAGCGGGAGGATGGCCTACAATGAGCAGTTCTTC; j_gene: TRBJ2-1; v_gene: TRBV9; d_gene: TRBD2; abundance: -
CDR3aa: CASSIVVTEKVETQYF; CDR3nt: TGTGCCAGTAGTATCGTCGTTACCGAGAAGGTGGAGACCCAGTACTTC; j_gene: TRBJ2-5; v_gene: TRBV19; d_gene: -; abundance: -
CDR3aa: CASSPVGGVDYEQYF; CDR3nt: TGTGCCAGCAGCCCTGTTGGGGGGGTGGACTACGAGCAGTACTTC; j_gene: TRBJ2-7; v_gene: TRBV11-2; d_gene: TRBD2; abundance: -
CDR3aa: CSARVLAGVPTGELFF; CDR3nt: TGCAGTGCTAGGGTCCTAGCGGGAGTCCCGACCGGGGAGCTGTTTTTT; j_gene: TRBJ2-2; v_gene: TRBV20-1; d_gene: TRBD2; abundance: few
CDR3aa: CASSLGGGYSGRSPYEQYF; CDR3nt: TGTGCCAGCAGCTTAGGGGGGGGTTATAGCGGGAGGTCCCCCTACGAGCAGTACTTC; j_gene: TRBJ2-7; v_gene: TRBV11-2; d_gene: TRBD2; abundance: -
CDR3aa: CASSQERASGSGRGNEQFF; CDR3nt: TGTGCCAGCAGCCAAGAAAGAGCATCAGGTAGCGGGAGGGGGAATGAGCAGTTCTTC; j_gene: TRBJ2-1; v_gene: TRBV4-2; d_gene: TRBD2; abundance: few
CDR3aa: CASSFTGTGGGNTIYF; CDR3nt: TGTGCCAGCAGCTTTACCGGGACAGGGGGAGGAAACACCATATATTTT; j_gene: TRBJ1-3; v_gene: TRBV7-2; d_gene: TRBD1; abundance: -
CDR3aa: CASSLVAVGSTDTQYF; CDR3nt: TGCGCCAGCAGCTTGGTGGCGGTAGGGAGCACAGATACGCAGTATTTT; j_gene: TRBJ2-3; v_gene: TRBV5-1; d_gene: -; abundance: -
CDR3aa: CASSIPGTGLSYNEQFF; CDR3nt: TGTGCCAGTAGTATCCCCGGGACAGGGCTCTCCTACAATGAGCAGTTCTTC; j_gene: TRBJ2-1; v_gene: TRBV19; d_gene: TRBD1; abundance: many
CDR3aa: CASSQGFGQPQHF; CDR3nt: TGTGCCAGCAGTCAGGGGTTTGGTCAGCCCCAGCATTTT; j_gene: TRBJ1-5; v_gene: TRBV7-2; d_gene: -; abundance: -
CDR3aa: CSARAHDQGSRTDTQYF; CDR3nt: TGCAGTGCTAGAGCACACGACCAGGGTTCCCGTACAGATACGCAGTATTTT; j_gene: TRBJ2-3; v_gene: TRBV20-1; d_gene: -; abundance: -
CDR3aa: CASSFFSGPKKGDEQFF; CDR3nt: TGTGCCAGCAGCTTCTTTTCGGGCCCTAAAAAGGGCGATGAGCAGTTCTTC; j_gene: TRBJ2-1; v_gene: TRBV7-9; d_gene: -; abundance: few
CDR3aa: CASSLDEETGRNQPQHF; CDR3nt: TGTGCCAGCAGCTTAGATGAGGAGACAGGGAGGAATCAGCCCCAGCATTTT; j_gene: TRBJ1-5; v_gene: TRBV11-2; d_gene: TRBD1; abundance: -
CDR3aa: CASSLGRAIEQFF; CDR3nt: TGTGCCAGCAGTTTAGGCAGGGCGATTGAGCAGTTCTTC; j_gene: TRBJ2-1; v_gene: TRBV12-3/TRBV12-4; d_gene: -; abundance: -
CDR3aa: CASSPLLAGSTDTQYF; CDR3nt: TGTGCCAGCAGTCCCCTCCTAGCGGGCAGCACAGATACGCAGTATTTT; j_gene: TRBJ2-3; v_gene: TRBV6-2/TRBV6-3; d_gene: TRBD2; abundance: -
CDR3aa: CSPQRNYGYTF; CDR3nt: TGCAGCCCCCAGCGGAACTATGGCTACACCTTC; j_gene: TRBJ1-2; v_gene: TRBV29-1; d_gene: -; abundance: -
CDR3aa: CASSYSGRTDTQYF; CDR3nt: TGTGCCAGCAGCTATAGCGGGAGAACAGATACGCAGTATTTT; j_gene: TRBJ2-3; v_gene: TRBV5-8; d_gene: TRBD2; abundance: few
CDR3aa: CASSQVVGRGSYNEQFF; CDR3nt: TGCGCCAGCAGCCAAGTGGTCGGGAGAGGCTCCTACAATGAGCAGTTCTTC; j_gene: TRBJ2-1; v_gene: TRBV4-3; d_gene: -; abundance: few
CDR3aa: CASSQDFGFNTIYF; CDR3nt: TGTGCCAGCAGCCAAGATTTCGGGTTTAACACCATATATTTT; j_gene: TRBJ1-3; v_gene: TRBV4-2; d_gene: -; abundance: many
CDR3aa: CSASSGIGQETQYF; CDR3nt: TGCAGTGCTAGTTCAGGGATAGGTCAAGAGACCCAGTACTTC; j_gene: TRBJ2-5; v_gene: TRBV20-1; d_gene: -; abundance: few
CDR3aa: CASSYFPSLGYTF; CDR3nt: TGTGCCAGCAGTTACTTCCCATCACTTGGCTACACCTTC; j_gene: TRBJ1-2; v_gene: TRBV6-2/TRBV6-3; d_gene: -; abundance: -
CDR3aa: CSARDSGAATDTQYF; CDR3nt: TGCAGTGCTAGAGATAGCGGGGCCGCCACAGATACGCAGTATTTT; j_gene: TRBJ2-3; v_gene: TRBV20-1; d_gene: TRBD2; abundance: few
CDR3aa: CASSLERVRNYEQYF; CDR3nt: TGTGCCAGCAGCTTGGAACGGGTGCGGAACTACGAGCAGTACTTC; j_gene: TRBJ2-7; v_gene: TRBV5-5; d_gene: -; abundance: many
CDR3aa: CASRGLAGATGELFF; CDR3nt: TGTGCCAGCAGAGGACTAGCGGGAGCCACCGGGGAGCTGTTTTTT; j_gene: TRBJ2-2; v_gene: TRBV6-1; d_gene: TRBD2; abundance: few